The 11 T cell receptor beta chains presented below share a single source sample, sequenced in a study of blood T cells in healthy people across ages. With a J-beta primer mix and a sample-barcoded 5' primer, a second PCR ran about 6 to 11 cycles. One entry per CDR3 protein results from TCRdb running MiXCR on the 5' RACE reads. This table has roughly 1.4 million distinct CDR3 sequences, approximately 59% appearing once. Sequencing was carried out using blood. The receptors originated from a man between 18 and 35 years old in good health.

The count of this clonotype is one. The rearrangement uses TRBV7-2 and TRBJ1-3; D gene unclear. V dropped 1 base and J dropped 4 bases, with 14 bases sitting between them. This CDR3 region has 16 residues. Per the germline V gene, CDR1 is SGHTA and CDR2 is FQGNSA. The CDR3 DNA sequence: TGTGCCAGCAGCTTAGGAGTCCGCGGATCCGGAAACACCATATATTTT. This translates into CASSLGVRGSGNTIYF.

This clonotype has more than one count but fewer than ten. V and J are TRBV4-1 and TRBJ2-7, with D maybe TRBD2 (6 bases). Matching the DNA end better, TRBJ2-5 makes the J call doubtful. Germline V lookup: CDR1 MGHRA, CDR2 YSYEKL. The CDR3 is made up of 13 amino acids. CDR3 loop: CASSPGSTETQYF. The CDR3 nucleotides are TGCGCCAGCAGCCCCGGGAGTACGGAGACCCAGTACTTC.

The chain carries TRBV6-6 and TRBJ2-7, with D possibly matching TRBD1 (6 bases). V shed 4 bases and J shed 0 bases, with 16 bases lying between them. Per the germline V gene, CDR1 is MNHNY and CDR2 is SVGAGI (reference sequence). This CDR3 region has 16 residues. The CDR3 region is CASSSTGTRSSYEQYF. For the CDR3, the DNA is TGTGCCAGCAGTTCAACCGGGACAAGGAGCTCCTACGAGCAGTACTTC.

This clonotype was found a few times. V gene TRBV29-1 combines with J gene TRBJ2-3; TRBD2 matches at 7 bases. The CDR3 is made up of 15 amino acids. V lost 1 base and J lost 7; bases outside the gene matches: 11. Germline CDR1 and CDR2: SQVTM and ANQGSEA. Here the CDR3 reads CSVEGLAGEVNTQYF. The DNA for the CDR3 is TGCAGCGTTGAAGGGCTGGCGGGAGAAGTCAATACGCAGTATTTT.

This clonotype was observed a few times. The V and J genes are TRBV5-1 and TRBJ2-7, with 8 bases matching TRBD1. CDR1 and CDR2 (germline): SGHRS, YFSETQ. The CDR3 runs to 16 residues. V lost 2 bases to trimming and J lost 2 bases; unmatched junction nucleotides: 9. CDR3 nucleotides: TGCGCCAGCAGCTTAGGGACCCCGGGACAGGCCTACGAGCAGTACTTC. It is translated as CASSLGTPGQAYEQYF.

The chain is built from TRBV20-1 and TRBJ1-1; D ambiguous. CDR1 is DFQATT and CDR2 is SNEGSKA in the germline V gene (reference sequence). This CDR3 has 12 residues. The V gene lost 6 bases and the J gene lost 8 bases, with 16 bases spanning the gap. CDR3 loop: CSANLAGREAFF. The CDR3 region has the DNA TGCAGTGCAAACTTAGCGGGCCGCGAAGCTTTCTTT.

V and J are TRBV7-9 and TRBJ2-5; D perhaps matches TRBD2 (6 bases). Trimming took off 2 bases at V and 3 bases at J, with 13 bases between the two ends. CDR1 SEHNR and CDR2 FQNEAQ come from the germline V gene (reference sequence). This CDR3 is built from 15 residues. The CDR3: CASSLLASAKETQYF. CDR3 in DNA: TGTGCCAGCAGCTTATTAGCTAGCGCAAAAGAGACCCAGTACTTC.

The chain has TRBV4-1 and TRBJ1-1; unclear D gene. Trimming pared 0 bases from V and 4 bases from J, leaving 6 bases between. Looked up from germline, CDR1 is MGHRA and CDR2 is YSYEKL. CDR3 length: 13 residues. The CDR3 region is CASSQEPGTEAFF. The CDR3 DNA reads TGCGCCAGCAGCCAAGAACCGGGCACTGAAGCTTTCTTT.

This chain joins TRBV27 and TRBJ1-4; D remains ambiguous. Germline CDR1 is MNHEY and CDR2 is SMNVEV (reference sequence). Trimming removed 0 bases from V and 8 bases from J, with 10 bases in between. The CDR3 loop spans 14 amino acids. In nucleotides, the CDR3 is TGTGCCAGCAGTTTATCCCCGCGGAGGGAAAAACTGTTTTTT. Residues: CASSLSPRREKLFF.

The CDR3 sequence is CASREGLTSTDTQYF. The CDR3 DNA follows: TGCGCCAGCAGGGAGGGCTTAACGAGCACAGATACGCAGTATTTT. J is TRBJ2-3 and V is TRBV5-1, with D perhaps matching TRBD2 (6 bases). CDR1 SGHRS and CDR2 YFSETQ come from the germline V gene. V was pared by 5 bases and J by 0 bases, with 13 bases between. The CDR3 has 15 residues.

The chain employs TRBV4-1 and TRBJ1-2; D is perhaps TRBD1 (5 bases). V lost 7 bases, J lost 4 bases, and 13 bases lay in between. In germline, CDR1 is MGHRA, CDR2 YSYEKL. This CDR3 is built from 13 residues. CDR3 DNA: TGCGCCAGCAAACCGGAGGGGACCTATGGCTACACCTTC. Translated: CASKPEGTYGYTF.